This is a list of T cell receptor beta chains from one sample in a study of cytomegalovirus exposure and HLA in healthy donors. Sequencing was performed with immunoSEQ multiplex PCR; in TCRdb, only in-frame clones are kept and a portion is missing. The table has 95,000 to 110,000 clones, around 60% seen once; the top ten hold roughly 3.4%. The sequencing input was PBMCs. These receptors all stem from a woman aged 45-59 years in good health and CMV-seronegative. Both conserved end residues are trimmed from each CDR3. Fields, in order: V gene, J gene, clone size, CDR3 protein. Some rows have no size entry. The others give once, few or many, or a class for an expanded clone.

v_call: TRBV2
j_call: TRBJ2-5
clone_size: once
cdr3_aa: ASRGGSSGQETQY

v_call: TRBV6-1
j_call: TRBJ1-2
clone_size: -
cdr3_aa: AGSEVASGYGYT

v_call: TRBV29-1
j_call: TRBJ2-1
clone_size: -
cdr3_aa: SGGQGGIGNEQF

v_call: TRBV5-1
j_call: TRBJ1-2
clone_size: -
cdr3_aa: ASIGGNYGYT

v_call: TRBV5-1
j_call: TRBJ1-5
clone_size: -
cdr3_aa: ASSRGWNQPQH

v_call: TRBV29-1
j_call: TRBJ2-1
clone_size: -
cdr3_aa: SASKRDPYNEQF

v_call: TRBV27
j_call: TRBJ2-4
clone_size: -
cdr3_aa: ASRPTRQGVGDIQY

v_call: TRBV7-8
j_call: TRBJ2-7
clone_size: -
cdr3_aa: ASSSPGQGYEQY

v_call: TRBV5-1
j_call: TRBJ2-1
clone_size: few
cdr3_aa: ASSSRRLGADEQF

v_call: TRBV11-2
j_call: TRBJ2-7
clone_size: -
cdr3_aa: ASSLGTAYEQY

v_call: TRBV6-5
j_call: TRBJ2-1
clone_size: -
cdr3_aa: ASSQSGTSYDEQF